The subject of this entry is one TCR beta chain. The CDR3 has 10 amino acids. In germline, CDR1 is LNHDA, CDR2 SQIVND (reference sequence). These data belong to a study of blood T cell repertoires in COVID-19. Sequencing was performed with immunoSEQ multiplex PCR; in TCRdb, only in-frame clones are kept and a portion is missing. This table holds more than 300,000 clones, approximately 89% found once. This TCR was recovered from a woman in her 30s with COVID-19, enrolled during active disease. The genes are TRBV19 and TRBJ1-2; weak D call: TRBD1 (5 bases). Sequencing was done on a sample of peripheral blood. The CDR3 DNA follows: TGTGCGGTGCAGGGACTCGGCTACACCTTC. It specifies CAVQGLGYTF.